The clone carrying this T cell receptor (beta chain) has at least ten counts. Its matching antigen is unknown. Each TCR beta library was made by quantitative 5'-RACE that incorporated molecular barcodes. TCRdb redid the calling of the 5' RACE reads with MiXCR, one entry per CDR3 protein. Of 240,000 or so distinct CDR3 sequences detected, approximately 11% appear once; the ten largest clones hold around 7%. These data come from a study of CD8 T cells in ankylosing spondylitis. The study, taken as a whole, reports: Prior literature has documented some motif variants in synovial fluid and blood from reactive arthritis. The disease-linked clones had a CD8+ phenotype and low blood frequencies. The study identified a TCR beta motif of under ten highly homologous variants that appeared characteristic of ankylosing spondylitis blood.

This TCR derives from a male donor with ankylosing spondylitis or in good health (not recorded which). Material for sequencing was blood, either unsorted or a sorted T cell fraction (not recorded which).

CDR3 sequence reads: CSVEYRTAVGQGPEDYLDGELFF. CDR3 nucleotides: TGCAGCGTTGAATATCGGACTGCGGTCGGGCAGGGACCAGAGGACTACCTAGACGGGGAGCTGTTTTTT. V is TRBV29-1 and J is TRBJ2-2; a possible D gene is TRBD2 (6 bases). CDR1 SQVTM and CDR2 ANQGSEA come from the germline V gene. The CDR3 has 23 residues. The V and J ends lost 2 bases and 7 bases respectively, with 41 bases between them.